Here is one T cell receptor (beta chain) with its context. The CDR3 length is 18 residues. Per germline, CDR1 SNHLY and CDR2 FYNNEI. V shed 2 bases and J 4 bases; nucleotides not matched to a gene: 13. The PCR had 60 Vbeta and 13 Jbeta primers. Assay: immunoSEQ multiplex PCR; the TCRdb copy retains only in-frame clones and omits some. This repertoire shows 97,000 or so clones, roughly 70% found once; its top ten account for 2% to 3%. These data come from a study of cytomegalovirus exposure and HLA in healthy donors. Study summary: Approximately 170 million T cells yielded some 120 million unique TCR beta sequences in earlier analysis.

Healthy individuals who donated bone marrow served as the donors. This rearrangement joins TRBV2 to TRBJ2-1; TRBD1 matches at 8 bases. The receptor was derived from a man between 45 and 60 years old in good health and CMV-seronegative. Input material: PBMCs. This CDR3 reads CASSEPHDRTGTYNEQFF. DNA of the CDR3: TGTGCCAGCAGTGAACCTCACGACCGGACAGGGACGTACAATGAGCAGTTCTTC.